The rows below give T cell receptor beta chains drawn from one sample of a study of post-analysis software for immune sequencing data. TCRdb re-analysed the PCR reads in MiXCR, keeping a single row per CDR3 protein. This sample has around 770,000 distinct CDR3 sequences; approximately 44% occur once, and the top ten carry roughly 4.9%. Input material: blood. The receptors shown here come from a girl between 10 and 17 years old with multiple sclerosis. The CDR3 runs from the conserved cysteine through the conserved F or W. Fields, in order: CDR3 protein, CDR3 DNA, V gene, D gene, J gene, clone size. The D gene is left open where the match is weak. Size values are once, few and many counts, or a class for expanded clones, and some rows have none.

CDR3: CASSGPGLAGETQYF; DNA: TGTGCCAGCAGTGGCCCGGGACTAGCGGGAGAGACCCAGTACTTC; V: TRBV28; D: TRBD2; J: TRBJ2-5; size: NA
CDR3: CATSDLGQTGELFF; DNA: TGTGCCACCAGTGATTTAGGGCAGACCGGGGAGCTGTTTTTT; V: TRBV24-1; D: NA; J: TRBJ2-2; size: once
CDR3: CASSPGTSGGWSEQYF; DNA: TGTGCCAGCAGTCCCGGGACTAGCGGTGGGTGGAGCGAGCAGTACTTC; V: TRBV27; D: TRBD2; J: TRBJ2-7; size: NA
CDR3: CASSEGQARTDTQYF; DNA: TGTGCCAGCAGTGAAGGGCAAGCAAGGACAGATACGCAGTATTTT; V: TRBV6-1; D: NA; J: TRBJ2-3; size: NA
CDR3: CASSHARGELYGYTF; DNA: TGTGCCAGCAGCCACGCAAGGGGGGAGCTCTATGGCTACACCTTC; V: TRBV12-3/TRBV12-4; D: NA; J: TRBJ1-2; size: NA
CDR3: CASSGTTARETQYF; DNA: TGCGCCAGCAGCGGCACTACAGCCCGAGAGACCCAGTACTTC; V: TRBV5-1; D: NA; J: TRBJ2-5; size: NA
CDR3: CASSSSGRDPFF; DNA: TGTGCCAGCAGCTCTAGCGGGAGGGACCCGTTCTTC; V: TRBV7-9; D: TRBD2; J: TRBJ2-1; size: few
CDR3: CASSVRGDYGYTF; DNA: TGTGCCAGCAGTGTCAGGGGGGATTATGGCTACACCTTC; V: TRBV12-3/TRBV12-4; D: TRBD1; J: TRBJ1-2; size: NA
CDR3: CASSPEATVRDTQYF; DNA: TGTGCCAGCAGCCCAGAAGCGACGGTGAGGGATACGCAGTATTTT; V: TRBV7-6; D: NA; J: TRBJ2-3; size: few
CDR3: CATSAAGVETQYF; DNA: TGTGCCACCTCCGCAGCGGGTGTGGAGACCCAGTACTTC; V: TRBV24-1; D: NA; J: TRBJ2-5; size: few
CDR3: CASSPGGSGEQYF; DNA: TGTGCCAGCTCACCTGGCGGCTCTGGCGAGCAGTACTTC; V: TRBV18; D: NA; J: TRBJ2-7; size: NA
CDR3: CASSRRDRDHDYTF; DNA: TGCGCCAGCAGCCGCAGGGACAGGGACCATGACTACACCTTC; V: TRBV4-3; D: TRBD1; J: TRBJ1-2; size: NA
CDR3: CASRQQGAVTGTQFF; DNA: TGTGCCAGCAGACAACAGGGGGCCGTGACCGGGACCCAGTTCTTC; V: TRBV11-2; D: TRBD1; J: TRBJ2-1; size: once
CDR3: CASSLVAGLAGSDTQYF; DNA: TGTGCCAGCAGCTTAGTTGCGGGACTAGCGGGATCAGATACGCAGTATTTT; V: TRBV11-3; D: TRBD2; J: TRBJ2-3; size: few
CDR3: CASSLVAMNTEAFF; DNA: TGTGCCAGCAGCTTAGTGGCCATGAACACTGAAGCTTTCTTT; V: TRBV7-2; D: NA; J: TRBJ1-1; size: NA
CDR3: CASSLAGTTRAYEQYF; DNA: TGTGCCAGCAGTTTAGCCGGGACAACGAGGGCCTACGAGCAGTACTTC; V: TRBV12-3/TRBV12-4; D: NA; J: TRBJ2-7; size: few
CDR3: CASSYDQGVGYGYTF; DNA: TGCGCCAGCAGCTACGACCAGGGGGTTGGCTATGGCTACACCTTC; V: TRBV5-1; D: TRBD1; J: TRBJ1-2; size: once
CDR3: CSVDRQGGETQYF; DNA: TGCAGCGTCGATCGACAGGGAGGGGAGACCCAGTACTTC; V: TRBV29-1; D: NA; J: TRBJ2-5; size: few
CDR3: CASSLATVEQYF; DNA: TGTGCCAGCAGCTTAGCCACCGTCGAGCAGTACTTC; V: TRBV7-8; D: NA; J: TRBJ2-7; size: few
CDR3: CASSPSGDTQYF; DNA: TGTGCCAGCAGTCCGTCCGGGGATACGCAGTATTTT; V: TRBV7-9; D: NA; J: TRBJ2-3; size: many
CDR3: CASSAGTGPSYEQYF; DNA: TGTGCCAGCAGCGCCGGGACAGGGCCCTCCTACGAGCAGTACTTC; V: TRBV5-5; D: TRBD1; J: TRBJ2-7; size: NA
CDR3: CSARGMAKNIQYF; DNA: TGCAGTGCTAGAGGGATGGCCAAAAACATTCAGTACTTC; V: TRBV20-1; D: NA; J: TRBJ2-4; size: few
CDR3: CSASGIAGRPDTQYF; DNA: TGCAGTGCTAGTGGGATAGCGGGACGACCAGATACGCAGTATTTT; V: TRBV20-1; D: TRBD2; J: TRBJ2-3; size: NA
CDR3: CASSVGRLQGPEAFF; DNA: TGTGCCAGCAGCGTAGGGCGGCTACAGGGGCCTGAAGCTTTCTTT; V: TRBV9; D: TRBD1; J: TRBJ1-1; size: NA
CDR3: CASSRASMADTQYF; DNA: TGTGCCAGCAGTCGGGCCTCGATGGCAGATACGCAGTATTTT; V: TRBV12-3/TRBV12-4; D: NA; J: TRBJ2-3; size: NA
CDR3: CASSFVPLSSYNEQFF; DNA: TGTGCCAGCAGTTTCGTACCGCTGAGCTCCTACAATGAGCAGTTCTTC; V: TRBV27; D: NA; J: TRBJ2-1; size: NA
CDR3: CASSQLWGTEAFF; DNA: TGTGCCAGCAGCCAGCTTTGGGGCACTGAAGCTTTCTTT; V: TRBV7-2; D: NA; J: TRBJ1-1; size: NA
CDR3: CASSEWGRDTEAFF; DNA: TGTGCCAGCAGTGAATGGGGCAGGGATACTGAAGCTTTCTTT; V: TRBV25-1; D: NA; J: TRBJ1-1; size: NA
CDR3: CASSESGGVVYNEQFF; DNA: TGCGCCAGCAGTGAGTCTGGGGGGGTCGTCTACAATGAGCAGTTCTTC; V: TRBV10-1; D: TRBD2; J: TRBJ2-1; size: few
CDR3: CASRMTGTEQYF; DNA: TGTGCCAGCCGAATGACAGGGACCGAGCAGTACTTC; V: TRBV7-9; D: TRBD1; J: TRBJ2-7; size: NA